These T cell receptor beta chains were read from a single sample in a study of CD8+ T cells in alopecia areata. The assay was immunoSEQ multiplex PCR, and TCRdb's table has in-frame clones only and misses some. The sample gives 150,000 or so clones, 75% to 90% of which show up once; less than 15% is in the top ten. The source was CD8+ T cells sorted from blood, collected at week 0. Receptors originate from a human donor with alopecia areata. Each CDR3 is given with its conserved first and last residue. The D gene is left open where the match is weak. A row's size may be missing; if present it is once, few, many or a size class.

CASTLTGGGNHEQYF,TGTGCCAGCACCTTGACCGGGGGAGGCAACCACGAGCAGTACTTC,TRBJ2-7,-,TRBV7-9,-
CASSLAGSEANEKLFF,TGCGCCAGCAGCTTGGCGGGTTCGGAGGCTAATGAAAAACTGTTTTTT,TRBJ1-4,-,TRBV5-1,-
CASSQDDPGQGWQETQYF,TGCGCCAGCAGCCAAGACGATCCTGGACAGGGTTGGCAAGAGACCCAGTACTTC,TRBJ2-5,-,TRBV4-1,TRBD1
CASSGLSYEQYF,TGTGCCAGCAGTGGGCTCTCCTACGAGCAGTACTTC,TRBJ2-7,once,TRBV27,-
CSVVGYSGNTIYF,TGCAGCGTTGTTGGCTACTCTGGAAACACCATATATTTT,TRBJ1-3,-,TRBV29-1,-
CSVEAGDLADTQYF,TGCAGCGTTGAAGCGGGGGATCTCGCAGATACGCAGTATTTT,TRBJ2-3,-,TRBV29-1,-
CASSSTVSLNSEAFF,TGTGCCAGCAGCTCCACAGTCAGCCTGAACTCTGAAGCTTTCTTT,TRBJ1-1,-,TRBV7-8,-
CASSAGTGINEQYF,TGTGCCAGCAGCGCCGGGACAGGGATTAACGAGCAGTACTTC,TRBJ2-7,once,TRBV9,TRBD1
CASSSASYEQYF,TGCGCCAGCAGCTCGGCCTCCTACGAGCAGTACTTC,TRBJ2-7,-,TRBV10-2,-
CASSGVGEGYNEQFF,TGTGCCAGCAGCGGGGTTGGGGAGGGGTACAATGAGCAGTTCTTC,TRBJ2-1,-,TRBV7-3,TRBD2
CAWSESTGPGNTIYF,TGTGCCTGGAGTGAATCGACAGGGCCTGGAAACACCATATATTTT,TRBJ1-3,-,TRBV30,TRBD1
CACGIQSSYEQYF,TGTGCCTGCGGAATCCAAAGCTCCTACGAGCAGTACTTC,TRBJ2-7,-,TRBV7-9,-
CASSLLTGTGFEKLFF,TGCGCCAGCAGCCTACTTACCGGGACAGGGTTTGAAAAACTGTTTTTT,TRBJ1-4,-,TRBV4-1,TRBD1
CASSLIDYNEQFF,TGTGCCAGCAGCTTAATTGACTACAATGAGCAGTTCTTC,TRBJ2-1,-,TRBV11-1,-
CASSRDGQPSAGELFF,TGTGCCAGCAGCCGAGACGGACAGCCCTCAGCCGGGGAGCTGTTTTTT,TRBJ2-2,-,TRBV7-6,-
CASSPTGTGGTGELFF,TGTGCCAGCAGTCCGACCGGGACAGGGGGCACCGGGGAGCTGTTTTTT,TRBJ2-2,-,TRBV27,TRBD1
CASSLSQRTEAFF,TGTGCCAGCAGTTTATCGCAGAGAACTGAAGCTTTCTTT,TRBJ1-1,-,TRBV27,-
CATAGTGGAKNTEAFF,TGTGCCACCGCCGGGACAGGGGGCGCGAAGAACACTGAAGCTTTCTTT,TRBJ1-1,-,TRBV6-4,TRBD1
CASSLGKLLSTDTQYF,TGTGCCAGCAGCTTAGGGAAACTACTGAGCACAGATACGCAGTATTTT,TRBJ2-3,few,TRBV11-2,-
CASSLGTSGSNEQFF,TGTGCCAGCAGTTTAGGAACTAGCGGGTCCAATGAGCAGTTCTTC,TRBJ2-1,-,TRBV27,TRBD2
CASSIHDRGSGEQFF,TGTGCCAGCAGCATACACGACAGGGGAAGCGGTGAGCAGTTCTTC,TRBJ2-1,-,TRBV9,TRBD1
CASSPTDSYEQYF,TGCGCCAGCAGCCCCACAGACTCCTACGAGCAGTACTTC,TRBJ2-7,once,TRBV4-1,-
CAIQGFVDNQPQHF,TGTGCCATACAGGGCTTTGTGGACAATCAGCCCCAGCATTTT,TRBJ1-5,once,TRBV10-3,-
CAISAASNNQPQHF,TGTGCCATCAGTGCTGCCTCGAATAATCAGCCCCAGCATTTT,TRBJ1-5,-,TRBV10-3,-
CSVTTRVETQYF,TGCAGCGTGACCACCAGGGTAGAGACCCAGTACTTC,TRBJ2-5,-,TRBV29-1,-
CASSLGLAVNIYEQYF,TGTGCCAGCAGCTTGGGACTAGCGGTAAATATCTACGAGCAGTACTTC,TRBJ2-7,-,TRBV5-6,TRBD2
CASSETRSSGYNEQFF,TGTGCCAGCAGTGAAACGAGGTCTAGCGGCTACAATGAGCAGTTCTTC,TRBJ2-1,-,TRBV2,TRBD2
CASSGGAKDTQYF,TGTGCCAGCAGTGGAGGGGCCAAGGATACGCAGTATTTT,TRBJ2-3,-,TRBV27,-
CASSRGGSYEQYF,TGTGCCAGCAGCCGGGGGGGCTCCTACGAGCAGTACTTC,TRBJ2-7,-,TRBV27,TRBD2
CASSFDLGLAGDEQYF,TGTGCCAGCAGCTTCGACCTCGGACTAGCGGGGGACGAGCAGTACTTC,TRBJ2-7,-,TRBV11-2,TRBD2